These T cell receptor beta chains were read from a single sample in a study of persistence of HIV-infected CD4 T cells. For these TCRs, the target antigens are not known. Libraries were prepared by immunoSEQ multiplex PCR; TCRdb keeps only in-frame clonotypes and omits some of them. The sample holds about 40,000 clones, around 80% seen once. This material consisted of CD4+ T cells sorted from PBMCs after 18-hour stimulation, taken from a patient who received antiretroviral therapy. The receptor set was obtained from an adult man with HIV who was CMV-seropositive. The CDR3 runs from the conserved cysteine through the conserved F or W. The D gene is left open where the match is weak. Expanded clones are given a class, and other clones once, few, many or no size at all.

d_call	clone_size	v_call	j_call	cdr3_nt	cdr3_aa
NA	NA	TRBV5-1	TRBJ2-7	TGCGCCAGCAGCCCAACCGTGACACAGGGGGGGTACGAGCAGTACTTC	CASSPTVTQGGYEQYF
NA	NA	TRBV10-3	TRBJ2-7	TGTGCCATCAGTGAAAGTAGAGGGCAGGGTTTCGACGAGCAGTACTTC	CAISESRGQGFDEQYF
NA	NA	TRBV6-2/TRBV6-3	TRBJ1-5	TGTGCCAGCAGTTCCCTAACAGGGAGGAGCAATCAGCCCCAGCATTTT	CASSSLTGRSNQPQHF
NA	few	TRBV7-8	TRBJ1-2	TGTGCCAGCAGCTCCACGTCCGGACGGAGTATCTATGGCTACACCTTC	CASSSTSGRSIYGYTF
NA	NA	TRBV6-1	TRBJ2-1	TGTGCCAGCAGTGAGGGGTCTAGCACTTACAATGAGCAGTTCTTC	CASSEGSSTYNEQFF
NA	NA	TRBV4-1	TRBJ2-1	TGCGCCAGCGAATCGTTACGGGGGCTTTCAGGCAATGAGCAGTTCTTC	CASESLRGLSGNEQFF
TRBD1	NA	TRBV5-1	TRBJ2-2	TGCGCCAGCAGCTTGGTTGGGACAGGGAGAACCGGGGAGCTGTTTTTT	CASSLVGTGRTGELFF
TRBD2	once	TRBV18	TRBJ2-3	TGTGCCAGCTCTAGCGGGGGGGCCAGTTGGAGCACAGATACGCAGTATTTT	CASSSGGASWSTDTQYF
NA	few	TRBV7-9	TRBJ1-4	TGTGCCAGCAGCTACATTGGAGAATCAACTAATGAAAAACTGTTTTTT	CASSYIGESTNEKLFF
NA	NA	TRBV6-2/TRBV6-3	TRBJ1-5	TGTGCCAGCAGTCGTCACCGGGAAAGGACCCAGCATTTT	CASSRHRERTQHF
TRBD2	few	TRBV2	TRBJ2-2	TGTGCCAGCGGTTCGAGCGGGGGGCCGAGCACCGGGGAGCTGTTTTTT	CASGSSGGPSTGELFF
NA	NA	TRBV19	TRBJ1-1	TGTGCCAGTAGTAGGAGGAACACTGAAGCTTTCTTT	CASSRRNTEAFF
TRBD2	NA	TRBV9	TRBJ2-3	TGTGCCAGCAGCGTAGAAGCGGGGGGGTCAGATACGCAGTATTTT	CASSVEAGGSDTQYF
NA	few	TRBV28	TRBJ1-1	TGTGCCAGCAGTTTATCCCAGGGACGAGCTTTCTTT	CASSLSQGRAFF
NA	NA	TRBV19	TRBJ1-5	TGTGCCAGCTCTCCCGCCCGTCGGGCCGACAATCAGCCCCAGCATTTT	CASSPARRADNQPQHF
NA	once	TRBV28	TRBJ2-3	TGTGCCAGCAGTTTGCCCGGGACACCCTCTAGCACAGATACGCAGTATTTT	CASSLPGTPSSTDTQYF
TRBD2	NA	TRBV10-3	TRBJ2-2	TGTGCCATCAGTGAACGGGGGGATTTGGGGGAGCTGTTTTTT	CAISERGDLGELFF
NA	once	TRBV5-1	TRBJ1-1	TGCGCCAGCAGCTCCCAGGGGCGGAACACTGAAGCTTTCTTT	CASSSQGRNTEAFF
NA	NA	TRBV30	TRBJ2-1	TGTGCCTGGAGTGTACGGAATGAGCAGTTCTTC	CAWSVRNEQFF
NA	NA	TRBV24-1	TRBJ1-1	TGTGCCACCTCCGGAGCGAGGGAGAACACTGAAGCTTTCTTT	CATSGARENTEAFF
TRBD1	NA	TRBV19	TRBJ1-5	TGTGCCAGTAGTTACCGGGACAGGGCGAGCAATCAGCCCCAGCATTTT	CASSYRDRASNQPQHF
NA	NA	TRBV15	TRBJ1-1	TGTGCCACCAGCAGAGATGGGAAGGGGGGCACTGAAGCTTTCTTT	CATSRDGKGGTEAFF
TRBD2	NA	TRBV6-1	TRBJ2-7	TGTGCCAGCAGTGAAGGGGGAGGGCCCTTCTACGAGCAGTACTTC	CASSEGGGPFYEQYF
NA	once	TRBV6-5	TRBJ2-7	TGTGCCAGCAGTTACTCGGGGTACCCCTACGAGCAGTACTTC	CASSYSGYPYEQYF
NA	NA	TRBV7-2	TRBJ2-3	TGTGCCAGCAGCAAGACCGGGGGCGTTACAGATACGCAGTATTTT	CASSKTGGVTDTQYF
NA	few	TRBV19	TRBJ1-5	TGTGCCAGTACCACGGGAGCAAAGGGTCAGCCCCAGCATTTT	CASTTGAKGQPQHF
TRBD2	NA	TRBV28	TRBJ2-3	TGTGCCAGCAGTTTTCCCCGACTAGCGGGGGGTCAAGATACGCAGTATTTT	CASSFPRLAGGQDTQYF
NA	NA	TRBV5-5	TRBJ2-4	TGTGCCAGCGGCTCGGGACCAAAAAACATTCAGTACTTC	CASGSGPKNIQYF
NA	NA	TRBV5-8	TRBJ2-3	TGTGCCAGCAGCTTGGGAAGGGGCACAGGTACGCAGTATTTT	CASSLGRGTGTQYF
NA	NA	TRBV4-2	TRBJ2-1	TGTGCCAGCAGCCAAGGCCCCGAGCGTGAGCAGTTCTTC	CASSQGPEREQFF
NA	once	TRBV7-7	TRBJ2-1	TGTGCCAGCAGCCCCAGGGCCGGGACCGCTACATATGAGCAGTTCTTC	CASSPRAGTATYEQFF
TRBD1	NA	TRBV18	TRBJ1-2	TGTGCCAGCTCACCACGCTCCGGGACAGGGCCCTTTGGCTACACCTTC	CASSPRSGTGPFGYTF
NA	NA	TRBV18	TRBJ1-2	TGTGCCAGCTCACCAAGGGCTGCCTATGGCTACACCTTC	CASSPRAAYGYTF
NA	NA	TRBV19	TRBJ2-7	TGTGCCAGTAGTAGAAGGGGCATTGGACGCAACGCTTACGAGCAGTACTTC	CASSRRGIGRNAYEQYF
TRBD1	NA	TRBV27	TRBJ1-5	TGTGCCAGCAGTTTATACAGGGGTGAGCCCCAGCATTTT	CASSLYRGEPQHF
NA	NA	TRBV10-3	TRBJ2-5	TGTGCCATCAGTGACTTAGGAGCAGGGCAAGAGACCCAGTACTTC	CAISDLGAGQETQYF
TRBD1	NA	TRBV5-1	TRBJ2-2	TGCGCCAGCAGCCAGGGGACAGAAAGGACCGGGGAGCTGTTTTTT	CASSQGTERTGELFF
TRBD2	NA	TRBV6-5	TRBJ2-1	TGTGCCAGCAAGACGGGAGGAGGGGTGTACAATGAGCAGTTCTTC	CASKTGGGVYNEQFF
NA	NA	TRBV7-3	TRBJ2-6	TGTGCCAGCAGCCCACGGGACGGCCGCAGCTCTGGGGCCAACGTCCTGACTTTC	CASSPRDGRSSGANVLTF
NA	NA	TRBV5-5	TRBJ1-2	TGTGCCAGCAGCTTGGAGGGAGGGGTAAGCCTATATGGCTACACCTTC	CASSLEGGVSLYGYTF
TRBD1	NA	TRBV7-6	TRBJ2-6	TGTGCCAGCAGGGGACAGCTCTCTGGGGCCAACGTCCTGACTTTC	CASRGQLSGANVLTF
TRBD1	NA	TRBV5-1	TRBJ1-4	TGCGCCAGCAGCTTAGCGGCGGGACAGTCTCTGAGAGAAAAACTGTTTTTT	CASSLAAGQSLREKLFF
TRBD1	NA	TRBV3-1/TRBV3-2	TRBJ2-2	TGTGCCAGCAGCCCCACGGGACAGGGGGCCTCGAACACCGGGGAGCTGTTTTTT	CASSPTGQGASNTGELFF
TRBD1	once	TRBV7-2	TRBJ2-7	TGTGCCAGCAGCACATCGGGACAGGTCTACGAGCAGTACTTC	CASSTSGQVYEQYF
NA	NA	TRBV2	TRBJ1-1	TGTGCCAGCACAGGGGCGGCCACTGAAGCTTTCTTT	CASTGAATEAFF
TRBD1	NA	TRBV10-2	TRBJ2-7	TGCGCCAGCAGTGAGGGGGCGACAGGGCCCTACGAGCAGTACTTC	CASSEGATGPYEQYF
NA	NA	TRBV5-1	TRBJ1-1	TGCGCCAGCAGCTCAAACAGGGTATTGGACACTGAAGCTTTCTTT	CASSSNRVLDTEAFF
TRBD1	NA	TRBV19	TRBJ2-1	TGTGCCAGTAGTGCCCGGACAGGGGAGAATGAGCAGTTCTTC	CASSARTGENEQFF
NA	NA	TRBV20-1	TRBJ1-4	TGCAGTGCTAGAGAGGGTGAAAAACTGTTTTTT	CSAREGEKLFF
NA	few	TRBV12-3/TRBV12-4	TRBJ2-2	TGTGCCAGCAGTCTTGGCCCCACCGGGGAGCTGTTTTTT	CASSLGPTGELFF
NA	NA	TRBV28	TRBJ2-6	TGTGCCAGCAAAAGACCCTCTGGGGCCAACGTCCTGACTTTC	CASKRPSGANVLTF
NA	NA	TRBV5-6	TRBJ1-2	TGTGCCAGCCTGAGTCAACAGGGCGGGTATGGCTACACCTTC	CASLSQQGGYGYTF
NA	once	TRBV2	TRBJ1-4	TGTGCCAGCAGGGCCAATGAAAAACTGTTTTTT	CASRANEKLFF
TRBD1	NA	TRBV12-5	TRBJ1-1	TGTGCTAGTGGTTTGCTGACAGGGACTGAAGCTTTCTTT	CASGLLTGTEAFF